This passage covers 30 T cell receptor beta chains from one sample sequenced in a study of CD8+ T cells in alopecia areata. Cutaneous lymph node cells were pooled, and they were sorted using CD4, CD8alpha, NKG2D, NKG2ACE and other markers. Once RNA had been extracted, it was reverse transcribed into cDNA to act as the sequencing template. Method: immunoSEQ multiplex PCR; TCRdb's copy keeps in-frame clones and lacks some. The record shows roughly 260,000 clones for this sample, with no singletons present. Sample: CD4+ T cells sorted from a lymph node. The source of these receptors is a C3H/HeJ mouse with alopecia areata. The strain's MHC: H2-k.

This clone was seen more than once but under ten times. Gene names are mouse gene names. The CDR3 extends 4 residues past the end of the read, so its final part is completed from the germline J gene. The chain combines TRBV19 with TRBJ2-3, with 11 bases aligning to TRBD2. Germline V gene data show CDR1 as FNHDT and CDR2 as SITEND (reference sequence). V was pared by 4 bases and J by 1 base, with 5 bases of the junction left unmatched. This CDR3 has 16 amino acids. The sequenced CDR3 bases are TGTGCCAGCAGTTTCGGACTGGGGGGCGGTGCAGAA. This sequence encodes CASSFGLGGGAE. The CDR3 as a whole reads CASSFGLGGGAETLYF.

A word on this clone: Genes here carry mouse names. With the read ending 3 residues before the CDR3 end, the germline J gene is used to fill in that end. The J gene is TRBJ1-6, the V gene TRBV31, with D uncertain. TRBJ1-6 is identified as an open reading frame with a role that is uncertain. V lost 0 bases and J lost 0, with 6 bases in between. The CDR3 consists of 15 residues. Germline V gene lookup returns CDR1 GKSSPN and CDR2 SITVG. The chain's CDR3 is CAWSLRNSYNSPLYF. The sequenced CDR3 bases are TGTGCCTGGAGTCTCCGTAATTCCTATAATTCGCCC.

In the case of this clone: Genes and germline come from the mouse. The DNA ends 4 residues before the CDR3 does, and the rest of the CDR3 is filled in from the germline J gene. The rearrangement joins TRBV13-1 to TRBJ2-2; TRBD1 is a possible D gene (6 bases). Germline CDR1 is NSHNY and CDR2 is SYGAGN. Trimming left V 4 bases short and J 3 bases short, with 10 bases between. The CDR3 sequence is 14 residues long. The CDR3: CASSSRGDTGQLYF. Partial CDR3 DNA: TGTGCCAGCAGTTCCAGGGGTGACACCGGG.

Comment on this clone: Any gene name here is a mouse gene name. The CDR3 extends 4 residues past the end of the read, so its final part is completed from the germline J gene. The chain is built from TRBV13-2 and TRBJ2-1; D perhaps matches TRBD2 (7 bases). This CDR3 spans 15 amino acids. Germline V lookup: CDR1 NNHNN, CDR2 SYGAGS (reference sequence). The CDR3 loop reads CASGDIGGRGAEQFF. CDR3 DNA (partial): TGTGCCAGCGGTGATATCGGGGGGCGCGGGGCT.

This clone was seen a handful of times. Genes and germline come from the mouse. The CDR3 DNA, read in part, is TGTGCCAGCAGTAGGGGGCCCGCAGAA. Its translation is CASSRGPAE. The complete CDR3 protein is CASSRGPAETLYF. This sequence joins TRBV19 and TRBJ2-3; possibly TRBD1 or TRBD2 for D (6 bases each). The read halts 4 residues ahead of the CDR3 end, with the missing end drawn from the germline J gene. Germline V gives CDR1 FNHDT, CDR2 SITEND (reference sequence). The CDR3 totals 13 residues. V lost 3 bases and J lost 3, with 8 bases in between.

Comments on this clone: Gene and germline names: mouse. The read ends 4 residues shy of where the CDR3 ends; the end is completed using the germline J gene. V usage is TRBV13-1 and J usage is TRBJ2-7; D is undetermined. This CDR3 contains 13 residues. Per germline, CDR1 NSHNY and CDR2 SYGAGN. CDR3 bases read: TGTGCCAGCAGTGATACCCACAAGTAT. It codes for CASSDTHKY. The full-length CDR3 reads as CASSDTHKYEQYF.

The table lists this clone with a few counts. The genes are named according to mouse. The read terminates 4 residues before the CDR3 end, so the remaining end is supplied by the germline J gene. The V call is TRBV13-1, the J call TRBJ2-5; D gene unclear. This CDR3 region has 13 residues. Germline V CDR1 and CDR2: NSHNY, SYGAGN. Deletions cut 2 bases from V and 2 bases from J, with 6 bases between. CDR3 residues: CASSDTTQDTQYF. Partial CDR3 DNA: TGTGCCAGCAGTGACACAACCCAAGAC.

This clone has only a few counts. At one of its ends the junction is not consistent with the germline gene, which may arise from a read error. Any gene name here is a mouse gene name. The DNA ends 4 residues before the CDR3 does, and the rest of the CDR3 is filled in from the germline J gene. The V call is TRBV5, the J call TRBJ2-5; TRBD1 might be the D (6 bases). The CDR3 runs 14 residues. Germline lookup yields CDR1 LGHNA and CDR2 YNLKQL (reference sequence). The CDR3 DNA, read in part, is TGTGCCAGCAACCAAGGACAGTACCAAGAC. Protein sequence: CASNQGQYQD. The CDR3 as a whole reads CASNQGQYQDTQYF.

About this clone: Mouse gene names and germline throughout. The sequence runs out 4 residues before the end of the CDR3; the remainder is reconstructed from the germline J gene. The rearrangement uses TRBV13-1 and TRBJ2-1; D not resolved. Trimming left V 1 base short and J 2 bases short, with 7 bases between. The CDR3 contains 14 residues. CDR1 and CDR2 from the germline V gene are NSHNY and SYGAGN. CDR3 sequence reads: CASSDPVHYAEQFF. The sequenced part of the CDR3 DNA is TGTGCCAGCAGTGATCCAGTCCACTATGCT.

Many counts were recorded for this clone. The germline and genes are mouse ones. With the read ending 4 residues before the CDR3 end, the germline J gene is used to fill in that end. This chain links TRBV17 with TRBJ2-3; D is perhaps TRBD2 (5 bases). The CDR3 runs 12 residues. The V end lost 5 bases, the J end lost 4 bases, and 7 bases lay between the germline ends. Germline CDR1 reads MNHDT; CDR2 reads YYDKIL. Partial CDR3 DNA: TGTGCTAGCAGTCTGGGAACAGAA. Amino acid sequence: CASSLGTE. The entire CDR3 protein is CASSLGTETLYF.

Regarding this clone: The germline and genes are mouse ones. The read is 4 residues too short to cover the CDR3 end, so that end is filled in from the germline J gene. The genes are TRBV1 and TRBJ2-5; maybe TRBD1 (6 bases). This CDR3 spans 13 amino acids. Germline V lookup: CDR1 NSQYPW, CDR2 LRSPGD (reference sequence). CDR3 DNA (partial): TGCACCTGCAGTCCCAGGGGCGGAGAC. Its protein is CTCSPRGGD. The entire CDR3 sequence reads CTCSPRGGDTQYF.

Comment on this clone: Gene names and germline match the mouse. The same CDR3 also results from other DNA sequences found in this sample. CDR3 sequence reads: CASSIGTAYAEQFF. The sequenced CDR3 bases are TGTGCCAGCAGTATAGGGACAGCGTATGCT. V and J are TRBV19 and TRBJ2-1; a weak D match, TRBD1 (6 bases). From the germline J gene comes the end of the CDR3, since the read stops 4 residues before it. V was shortened by 0 bases and J by 4 bases, with 8 bases between the two germline ends. The CDR3 consists of 14 residues. Germline CDR1 reads FNHDT; CDR2 reads SITEND (reference sequence).

Concerning this clone itself: Gene names and germline refer to mouse. The sample has other DNA sequences that encode this CDR3 too. The DNA read from the CDR3 is TGTGCCAGCAGCCAAGATAGGGCCTAT. It yields the protein CASSQDRAY. The full CDR3 reads CASSQDRAYEQYF. V is TRBV5 and J is TRBJ2-7, with unresolved D. The CDR3 extends 4 residues past the end of the read, so its final part is completed from the germline J gene. The germline V gene encodes CDR1 LGHNA and CDR2 YNLKQL (reference sequence). Trimming pared 0 bases from V and 2 bases from J, leaving 5 bases between. CDR3 length equals 13 residues.

As to this clone: Gene labels here are mouse ones. The CDR3 loop reads CASRSATGGYEQYF. Partial CDR3 DNA: TGTGCCAGCAGATCCGCGACTGGGGGCTAT. The genes are TRBV5 and TRBJ2-7, with 9 bases aligning to TRBD2. The read ends 4 residues early relative to the CDR3; the germline J gene fills the gap. Germline loops: CDR1 LGHNA, CDR2 YNLKQL (reference sequence). The V and J ends lost 6 bases and 3 bases, in that order; junction bases with no gene match: 6. The CDR3 runs 14 residues.

This clone was observed a handful of times. The germline and genes are mouse ones. The read falls 4 residues short of the CDR3 end, and the missing part is taken from the germline J gene. Different DNA sequences within this sample yield the same CDR3. The rearrangement joins TRBV14 to TRBJ2-5; TRBD2 is a possible D gene (7 bases). The CDR3 is made up of 13 amino acids. CDR1 and CDR2 from the germline V gene are SGHDT and FRDEAV. The part of the CDR3 DNA that was read is TGTGCCAGCAGTTTATGGGGGGCTGAC. Translation: CASSLWGAD. The whole CDR3 region reads CASSLWGADTQYF.

About this clone itself: The germline and genes are mouse ones. The CDR3 end lies 4 residues beyond the end of the read and is filled in from the germline J gene. The chain combines TRBV1 with TRBJ2-3; D is unclear. Trimming removed 1 base from V and 0 bases from J, with 11 bases in between. This CDR3 spans 16 amino acids. CDR1 and CDR2 from the germline V gene are NSQYPW and LRSPGD (reference sequence). Here the CDR3 reads CTCSAVQDSSAETLYF. CDR3 bases read: TGCACCTGCAGTGCAGTCCAGGATTCTAGTGCAGAA.

About this clone itself: Mouse gene names and germline throughout. The read ends 4 residues early relative to the CDR3; the germline J gene fills the gap. This chain uses TRBV17 with TRBJ1-2; D ambiguous. The V end was cut by 1 base, the J end by 1 base, with 7 bases between. The CDR3 spans 14 residues. Germline CDR1 is MNHDT and CDR2 is YYDKIL. The CDR3 sequence: CASSRGQKNSDYTF. CDR3 DNA, as far as it was read: TGTGCTAGCAGTAGAGGCCAGAAAAACTCC.

As for this clone: Gene names refer to mouse genes. The read terminates 4 residues ahead of where the CDR3 ends, so the germline J gene completes it. V and J are TRBV31 and TRBJ2-3, with 8 positions matching TRBD1. V gave up 0 bases and J gave up 1 base; unmatched junction bases: 3. The CDR3 has 15 residues. Germline V gives CDR1 GKSSPN, CDR2 SITVG. The CDR3 here is CAWSLKQGGAETLYF. The DNA read from the CDR3 is TGTGCCTGGAGTCTGAAACAGGGGGGTGCAGAA.

This clone showed up just a few times. The gene symbols are mouse symbols. The missing CDR3 end, 3 residues past where the read stops, is filled in from the germline J gene. Other DNA sequences in this specimen translate into the identical CDR3. The chain links TRBV1 to TRBJ1-6; 9 nucleotides match TRBD1. TRBJ1-6 is recorded as an ORF, its role being uncertain. The germline V gene encodes CDR1 NSQYPW and CDR2 LRSPGD (reference sequence). The CDR3 loop spans 15 amino acids. The junction had 2 bases not matched to a gene; V was cut back by 1 base and J by 7 bases. The CDR3 DNA, read in part, is TGCACCTGCAGTGCAGGACAGGGGGGGAATTCGCCC. Protein product: CTCSAGQGGNSP. From start to end, the CDR3 is CTCSAGQGGNSPLYF.

This clone was seen more than once but under ten times. The genes are named according to mouse. The read comes to an end 4 residues before the CDR3 does, leaving the germline J gene to fill in the end. This CDR3 is also generated by other DNA sequences in the sample. The chain couples TRBV5 to TRBJ1-2; TRBD1 is a possible D gene (6 bases). Germline CDR1 reads LGHNA; CDR2 reads YNLKQL (reference sequence). The CDR3 length is 14 residues. V shed 4 bases and J shed 0 bases, with 9 bases lying between them. The CDR3 bases that were read are TGTGCCAGCAGCCCGGACAGTGCAAACTCC. The encoded protein is CASSPDSANS. The complete CDR3 sequence is CASSPDSANSDYTF.

This clone was seen more than once but under ten times. Gene names denote mouse genes. The sequenced fragment ends 4 residues before the CDR3 boundary, so the rest is inferred from the germline J gene. This sequence joins TRBV5 and TRBJ2-5; D may be TRBD1 (5 bases). The CDR3 loop spans 14 amino acids. Germline CDR1 is LGHNA and CDR2 is YNLKQL (reference sequence). Deletions cut 2 bases from V and 2 bases from J, with 8 bases between. The CDR3 DNA, read in part, is TGTGCCAGCAGCCAAAGACAGATCCAAGAC. The encoded protein is CASSQRQIQD. The full CDR3 protein is CASSQRQIQDTQYF.

In regard to this clone: Gene and germline names: mouse. The CDR3: CASSRAGQANTGQLYF. The DNA read from the CDR3 is TGTGCTAGCAGTAGAGCGGGACAAGCAAACACCGGG. The gene calls are TRBV17 and TRBJ2-2; D might be TRBD1 (6 bases). The missing CDR3 end, 4 residues past where the read stops, is filled in from the germline J gene. The CDR3 runs to 16 residues. The ends were cut back, 1 base at V and 0 bases at J, with 9 bases in the middle. CDR1 and CDR2 from the germline V gene are MNHDT and YYDKIL.

About this clone: Here the gene names and germline are mouse. The read gets to within 4 residues of the CDR3 end, and the germline J gene fills in the rest. This sample also contains other DNA sequences that code for the same CDR3. J is TRBJ1-2 and V is TRBV13-1, with D possibly TRBD1 on 6 matching bases. The germline V gene encodes CDR1 NSHNY and CDR2 SYGAGN. The CDR3 extends over 14 amino acids. V was clipped by 2 bases and J by 0 bases, with 8 bases between them. The sequenced CDR3 bases are TGTGCCAGCAGTGACAGGGGTCCAAACTCC. Protein sequence: CASSDRGPNS. The whole CDR3 is CASSDRGPNSDYTF.

This clone came up a few times. The gene names given are mouse names. The CDR3 end falls 4 residues outside the read, so it is completed with the germline J gene. J is TRBJ1-2 and V is TRBV31, with 7 bases aligning to TRBD1. Trimming removed 0 bases from V and 1 base from J; junction bases left unmatched: 2. Germline V gene sequence: CDR1 GKSSPN, CDR2 SITVG. The CDR3 is 14 residues long. CDR3 sequence: CAWSLGQKNSDYTF. CDR3 bases read: TGTGCCTGGAGTCTGGGACAGAAAAACTCC. Supplemented by reference TRBV31 and TRBJ1-2, the full variable domain reads AQTIHQWPVAEIKAVGSPLSLGCTIKGKSSPNLYWYWQATGGTLQQLFYSITVGQVESVVQLNLSASRPKDDQFILSTEKLLLSHSGFYLCAWSLGQKNSDYTFGSGTRLLVI.

Comments on this clone: Mouse germline and gene names are used. The read terminates 3 residues before the CDR3 end, so the remaining end is supplied by the germline J gene. The chain uses TRBV12-1 and TRBJ1-6, with TRBD1 matching over 9 bases. TRBJ1-6 is an open reading frame, and its role is uncertain. Germline-derived CDR1 and CDR2 are SGHSN and HYEKVE. V lost 0 bases and J lost 4; bases outside the gene matches: 3. The CDR3 sequence is 16 residues long. The CDR3 loop reads CASSLSGTGYNSPLYF. CDR3 DNA, as far as it was read: TGTGCCAGCTCTCTCTCCGGGACAGGGTATAATTCGCCC.

With respect to this clone: The gene names given are mouse names. The CDR3 end falls 4 residues outside the read, so it is completed with the germline J gene. Other nucleotide sequences from this sample produce the same CDR3. This chain connects TRBV13-1 to TRBJ2-1; 7 positions agree with TRBD2. CDR1 and CDR2 (germline): NSHNY, SYGAGN. V shed 1 base and J 3 bases; nucleotides not matched to a gene: 1. The CDR3 has 14 residues. CDR3 loop: CASSDLGGYAEQFF. The part of the CDR3 DNA that was read is TGTGCCAGCAGTGATTTGGGGGGCTATGCT.

Only a few counts were recorded for this clone. Genes here carry mouse names. Read coverage stops 4 residues before the CDR3 terminus; the germline J gene supplies the remainder. The chain recombines TRBV19 with TRBJ2-2; a weak D match, TRBD2 (7 bases). The CDR3 length is 15 residues. CDR1 and CDR2 from the germline V gene are FNHDT and SITEND (reference sequence). V dropped 1 base and J dropped 3 bases, with 10 bases sitting between them. The CDR3 here is CASSIRGAHTGQLYF. The CDR3 DNA, read in part, is TGTGCCAGCAGTATAAGGGGGGCCCACACCGGG.

This clone turned up a few times. Germline and genes: mouse. The sequence runs out 4 residues before the end of the CDR3; the remainder is reconstructed from the germline J gene. This chain joins TRBV13-3 and TRBJ2-3, with a possible D match to TRBD1 (6 bases). The CDR3 has 15 residues. Germline CDR1 and CDR2: NNHDY and SYVADS. Trimming pared 5 bases from V and 0 bases from J, leaving 13 bases between. This chain's CDR3 is CASSRDRTSAETLYF. The covered CDR3 bases are TGTGCCAGCAGCCGCGACAGGACTAGTGCAGAA.

This clone was observed a few times. The gene names here belong to mouse. The read is 4 residues too short to cover the CDR3 end, so that end is filled in from the germline J gene. This rearrangement joins TRBV5 to TRBJ1-1; 12 bases align to TRBD1. Trimming at V came to 1 base and at J to 4 bases, leaving 1 base not matched to a gene. The germline gives CDR1 LGHNA, CDR2 YNLKQL (reference sequence). The CDR3 has 15 residues. CDR3 in amino acids: CASSQVGQGATEVFF. The sequenced CDR3 bases are TGTGCCAGCAGCCAAGTGGGACAGGGGGCCACA.

In the case of this clone: The gene names given are mouse names. Read coverage stops 3 residues before the CDR3 terminus; the germline J gene supplies the remainder. This chain uses TRBV19 with TRBJ1-6; weak D call: TRBD1 (6 bases). TRBJ1-6 is marked as an open reading frame, function uncertain. The CDR3 loop spans 15 amino acids. The V end lost 5 bases, the J end lost 0 bases, and 9 bases lay between the germline ends. Germline CDR1 FNHDT, CDR2 SITEND (reference sequence). Partial CDR3 DNA: TGTGCCAGCAGGGACAGACCTTCCTATAATTCGCCC. It is translated as CASRDRPSYNSP. The complete CDR3 sequence is CASRDRPSYNSPLYF.